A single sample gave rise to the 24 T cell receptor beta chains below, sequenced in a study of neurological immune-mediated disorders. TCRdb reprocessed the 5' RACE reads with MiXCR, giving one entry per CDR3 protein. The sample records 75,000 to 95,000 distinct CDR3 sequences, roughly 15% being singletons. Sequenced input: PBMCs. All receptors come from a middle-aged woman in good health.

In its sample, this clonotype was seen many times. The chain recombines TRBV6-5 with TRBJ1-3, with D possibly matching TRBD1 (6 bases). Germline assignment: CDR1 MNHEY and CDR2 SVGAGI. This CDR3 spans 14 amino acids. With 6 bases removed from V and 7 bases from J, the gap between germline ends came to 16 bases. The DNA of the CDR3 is TGTGCCAGCAGGCCCGCAGGGGAGGGGAACACCATATATTTT. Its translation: CASRPAGEGNTIYF.

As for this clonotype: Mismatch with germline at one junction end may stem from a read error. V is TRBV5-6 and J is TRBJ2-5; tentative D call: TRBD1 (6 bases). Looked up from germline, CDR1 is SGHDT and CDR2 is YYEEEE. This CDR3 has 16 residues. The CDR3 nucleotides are TGTGACAGCAGCTTGCGTGGTACAGGGCGGCAAGAGACACAGTGCTTC. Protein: CDSSLRGTGRQETQCF.

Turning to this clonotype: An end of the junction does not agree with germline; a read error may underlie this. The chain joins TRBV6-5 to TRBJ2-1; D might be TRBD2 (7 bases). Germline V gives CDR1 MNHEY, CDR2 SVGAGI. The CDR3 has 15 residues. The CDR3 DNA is TGTGCCAGCAGCCGGAGCTGGGGGGGCATCAATGAGCAGTTCTTT. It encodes CASSRSWGGINEQFF.

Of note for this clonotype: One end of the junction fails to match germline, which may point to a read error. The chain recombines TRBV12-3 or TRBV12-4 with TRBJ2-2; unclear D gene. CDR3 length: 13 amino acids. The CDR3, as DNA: TGTGCCACCGGCAGAGCGAACACCGTGGAGCTGTTTTTT. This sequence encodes CATGRANTVELFF.

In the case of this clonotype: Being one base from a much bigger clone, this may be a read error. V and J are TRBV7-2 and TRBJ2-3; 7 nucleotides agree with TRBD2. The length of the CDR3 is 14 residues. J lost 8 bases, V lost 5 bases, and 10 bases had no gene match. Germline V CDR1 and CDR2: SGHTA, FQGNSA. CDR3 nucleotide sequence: TGTGCCAGCAGCCTACTAGCGAGGGAGGGTACGCAGTATTTT. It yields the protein CASSLLAREGTQYF.

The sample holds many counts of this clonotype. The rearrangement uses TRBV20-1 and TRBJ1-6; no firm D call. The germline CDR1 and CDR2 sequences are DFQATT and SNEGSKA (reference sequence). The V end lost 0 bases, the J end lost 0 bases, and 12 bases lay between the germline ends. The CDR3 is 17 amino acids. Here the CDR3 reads CSARDPRVNSYNSPLHF. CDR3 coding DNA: TGCAGTGCTAGAGATCCGCGGGTCAACTCCTATAATTCACCCCTCCACTTT.

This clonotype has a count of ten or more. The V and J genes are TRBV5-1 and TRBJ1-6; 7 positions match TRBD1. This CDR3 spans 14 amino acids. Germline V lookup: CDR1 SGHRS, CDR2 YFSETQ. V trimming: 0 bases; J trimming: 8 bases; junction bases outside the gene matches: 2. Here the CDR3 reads CASSLGDSDSPLHF. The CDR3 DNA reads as TGCGCCAGCAGCTTGGGGGACAGCGATTCACCCCTCCACTTT.

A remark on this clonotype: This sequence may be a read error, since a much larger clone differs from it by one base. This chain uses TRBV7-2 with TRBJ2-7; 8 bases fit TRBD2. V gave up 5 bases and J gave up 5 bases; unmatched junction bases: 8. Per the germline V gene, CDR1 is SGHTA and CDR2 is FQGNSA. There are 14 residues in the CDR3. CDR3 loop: CASSPSGGPHEQYF. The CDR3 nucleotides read TGTGCCAGCAGCCCATCGGGGGGGCCCCACGAGCAGTACTTC.

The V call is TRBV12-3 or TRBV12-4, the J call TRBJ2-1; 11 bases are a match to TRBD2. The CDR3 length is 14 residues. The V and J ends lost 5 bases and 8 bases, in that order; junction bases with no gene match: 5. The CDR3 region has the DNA TGTGCCAGCAGTCCTACTAGCGGGGGCTATGAGCAGTTCTTC. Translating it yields CASSPTSGGYEQFF.

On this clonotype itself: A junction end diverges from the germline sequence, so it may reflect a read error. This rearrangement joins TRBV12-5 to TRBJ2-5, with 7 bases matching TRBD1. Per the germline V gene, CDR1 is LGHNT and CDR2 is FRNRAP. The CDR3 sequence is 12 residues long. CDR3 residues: CASRDRQETQYF. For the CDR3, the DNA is TGTGCTAGTAGGGACAGACAAGAGACCCAATACTTC.

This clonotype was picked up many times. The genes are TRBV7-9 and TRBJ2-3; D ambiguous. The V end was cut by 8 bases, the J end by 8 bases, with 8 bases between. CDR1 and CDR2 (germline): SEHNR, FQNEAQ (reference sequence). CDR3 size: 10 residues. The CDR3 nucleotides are TGTGCCAGCCCTAGTGGTACGCAGTATTTT. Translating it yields CASPSGTQYF.

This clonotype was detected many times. The CDR3 DNA follows: TGTGCCACCAGCATTCCTTCACCAGGGTCCTATGGCTACACCTTC. This translates into CATSIPSPGSYGYTF. V and J are TRBV15 and TRBJ1-2; D possibly corresponds to TRBD1 (5 bases). V shed 4 bases and J shed 4 bases, with 16 bases lying between them. CDR1 LNHNV and CDR2 YYDKDF come from the germline V gene (reference sequence). The CDR3 extends over 15 amino acids.

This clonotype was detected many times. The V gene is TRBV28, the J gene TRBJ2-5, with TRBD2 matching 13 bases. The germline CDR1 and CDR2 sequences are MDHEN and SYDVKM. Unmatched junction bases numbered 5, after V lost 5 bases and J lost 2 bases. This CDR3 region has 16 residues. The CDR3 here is CASSLPGLAGQETQYF. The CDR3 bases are TGTGCCAGCAGTCTCCCGGGACTAGCGGGGCAAGAGACCCAGTACTTC.

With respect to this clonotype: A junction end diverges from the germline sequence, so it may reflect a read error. CDR3: CASSSHPGTGCTEAFF. The CDR3 coding sequence is TGTGCCAGCAGTTCGCACCCCGGGACAGGGTGCACTGAAGCCTTCTTT. The chain links TRBV6-5 to TRBJ1-1; TRBD1 aligns across 9 bases. The CDR3 has 16 residues. CDR1 MNHEY and CDR2 SVGAGI come from the germline V gene.

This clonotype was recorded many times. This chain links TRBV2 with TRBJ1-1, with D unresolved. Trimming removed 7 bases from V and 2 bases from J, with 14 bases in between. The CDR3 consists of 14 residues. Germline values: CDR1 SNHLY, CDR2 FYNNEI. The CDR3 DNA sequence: TGTGCCAGCACTGCGGGATCGGGTAACACTGAAGCTTTCTTT. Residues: CASTAGSGNTEAFF.

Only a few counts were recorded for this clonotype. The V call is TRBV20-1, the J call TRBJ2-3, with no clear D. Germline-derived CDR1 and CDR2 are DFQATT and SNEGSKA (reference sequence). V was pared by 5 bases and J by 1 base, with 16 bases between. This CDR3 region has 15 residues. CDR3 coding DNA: TGCAGTGCTGCAAGAGGTGGATCCGGCACAGATACGCAGTATTTT. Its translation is CSAARGGSGTDTQYF.

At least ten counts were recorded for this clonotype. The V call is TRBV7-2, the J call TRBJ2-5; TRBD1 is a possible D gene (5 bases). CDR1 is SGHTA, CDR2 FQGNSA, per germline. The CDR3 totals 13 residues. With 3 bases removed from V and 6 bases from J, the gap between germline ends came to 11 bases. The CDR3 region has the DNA TGTGCCAGCAGCTTGGCTGGGGCACAGACCCAGTACTTC. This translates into CASSLAGAQTQYF.

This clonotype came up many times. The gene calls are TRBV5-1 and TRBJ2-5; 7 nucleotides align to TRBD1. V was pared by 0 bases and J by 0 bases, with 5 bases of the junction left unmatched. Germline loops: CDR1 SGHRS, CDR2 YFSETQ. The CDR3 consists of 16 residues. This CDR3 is CASSLGGGPYQETQYF. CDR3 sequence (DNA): TGCGCCAGCAGCTTGGGAGGGGGCCCGTACCAAGAGACCCAGTACTTC.

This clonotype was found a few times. The CDR3 DNA follows: TGTGCCAGCAGTTACTCACGGGTCTCGGGAGAGCAGTACGTC. It encodes CASSYSRVSGEQYV. This chain joins TRBV6-2 or TRBV6-3 and TRBJ2-7; D might be TRBD2 (5 bases). The germline CDR1 and CDR2 sequences are MNHEY and SVGEGT. The CDR3 totals 14 residues. Trimming took off 0 bases at V and 7 bases at J, with 13 bases between the two ends.

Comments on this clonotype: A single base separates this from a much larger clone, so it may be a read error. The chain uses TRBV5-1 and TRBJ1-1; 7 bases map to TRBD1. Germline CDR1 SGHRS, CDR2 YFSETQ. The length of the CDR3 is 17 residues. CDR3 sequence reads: CASSNRQGQFTNTEAYF. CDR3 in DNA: TGCGCCAGCAGCAACCGACAGGGCCAATTTACAAACACTGAAGCTTACTTT.

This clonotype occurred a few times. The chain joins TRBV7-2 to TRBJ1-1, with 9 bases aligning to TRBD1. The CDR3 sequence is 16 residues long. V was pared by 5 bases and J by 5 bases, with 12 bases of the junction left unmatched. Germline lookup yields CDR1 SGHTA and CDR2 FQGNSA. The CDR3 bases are TGTGCCAGCAGCCTACAGACAGGGGGAATCGAGACTGAAGCTTTCTTT. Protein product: CASSLQTGGIETEAFF.

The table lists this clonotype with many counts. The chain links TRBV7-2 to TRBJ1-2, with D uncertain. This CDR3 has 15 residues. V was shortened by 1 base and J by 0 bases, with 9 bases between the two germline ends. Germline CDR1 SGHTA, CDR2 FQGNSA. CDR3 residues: CASSLGSSTNYGYTF. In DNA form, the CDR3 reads TGTGCCAGCAGCTTAGGGTCCTCTACTAACTATGGCTACACCTTC.

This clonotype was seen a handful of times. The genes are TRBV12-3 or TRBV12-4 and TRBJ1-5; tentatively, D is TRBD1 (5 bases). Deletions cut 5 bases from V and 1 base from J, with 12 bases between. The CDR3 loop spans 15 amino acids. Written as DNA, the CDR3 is TGTGCCAGCAGTCCTCACAGGAACAGCAATCAGCCCCAGCATTTT. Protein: CASSPHRNSNQPQHF.

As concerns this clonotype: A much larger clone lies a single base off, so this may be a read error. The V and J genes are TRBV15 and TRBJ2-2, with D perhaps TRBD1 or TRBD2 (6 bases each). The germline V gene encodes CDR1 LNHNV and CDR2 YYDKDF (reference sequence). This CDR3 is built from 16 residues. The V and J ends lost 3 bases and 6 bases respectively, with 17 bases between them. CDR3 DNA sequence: TGTGCCACCAGCAGGAGGGAGTGGGGGGCCGCCGGGGAGCTGTTTTTT. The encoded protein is CATSRREWGAAGELFF. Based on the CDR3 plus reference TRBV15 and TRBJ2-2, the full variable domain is DAMVIQNPRYQVTQFGKPVTLSCSQTLNHNVMYWYQQKSSQAPKLLFHYYDKDFNNEADTPDNFQSRRPNTSFCFLDIRSPGLGDTAMYLCATSRREWGAAGELFFGEGSRLTVL.